One T cell receptor beta chain is described in this entry. The antigen is unknown. The repertoire was sequenced with immunoSEQ multiplex PCR; TCRdb's copy has only in-frame clones and lacks some. This table has about 85,000 clones, about 88% appearing once. This sample stems from a study of identifying expanded T cells in peripheral blood. Overall study results and limits: Differentially abundant clones: about 1.2 between replicates, 16.4 at 2 to 3 weeks, 19 at four.

The V end was cut by 4 bases, the J end by 7 bases, with 14 bases between. The CDR3 has 14 residues. The germline V gene has CDR1 WSHSY and CDR2 SAAADI. The specimen sequenced was blood. This clonotype originated in a person between 18 and 75 years old in good health. The chain recombines TRBV10-2 with TRBJ1-5; D might be TRBD1 (6 bases). The CDR3 loop reads CASSVIGGWQPQHF. The CDR3 coding sequence is TGCGCCAGCAGTGTGATAGGGGGGTGGCAGCCCCAGCATTTT.